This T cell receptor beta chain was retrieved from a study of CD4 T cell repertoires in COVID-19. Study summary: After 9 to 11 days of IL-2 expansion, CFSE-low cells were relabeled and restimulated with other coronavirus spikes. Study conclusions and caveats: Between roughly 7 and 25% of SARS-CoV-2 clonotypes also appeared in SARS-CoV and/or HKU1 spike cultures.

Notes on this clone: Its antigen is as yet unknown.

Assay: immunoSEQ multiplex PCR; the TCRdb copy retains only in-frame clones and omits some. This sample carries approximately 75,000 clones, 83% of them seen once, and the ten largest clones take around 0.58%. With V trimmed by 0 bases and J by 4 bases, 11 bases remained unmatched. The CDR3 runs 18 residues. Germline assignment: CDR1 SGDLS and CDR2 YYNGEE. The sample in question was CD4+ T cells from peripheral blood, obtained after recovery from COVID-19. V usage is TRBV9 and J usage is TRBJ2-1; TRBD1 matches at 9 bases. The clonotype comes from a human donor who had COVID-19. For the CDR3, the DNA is TGTGCCAGCAGCGTAGATATCACAGGGGGCAGGGGGTACAATGAGCAGTTCTTC. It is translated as CASSVDITGGRGYNEQFF.